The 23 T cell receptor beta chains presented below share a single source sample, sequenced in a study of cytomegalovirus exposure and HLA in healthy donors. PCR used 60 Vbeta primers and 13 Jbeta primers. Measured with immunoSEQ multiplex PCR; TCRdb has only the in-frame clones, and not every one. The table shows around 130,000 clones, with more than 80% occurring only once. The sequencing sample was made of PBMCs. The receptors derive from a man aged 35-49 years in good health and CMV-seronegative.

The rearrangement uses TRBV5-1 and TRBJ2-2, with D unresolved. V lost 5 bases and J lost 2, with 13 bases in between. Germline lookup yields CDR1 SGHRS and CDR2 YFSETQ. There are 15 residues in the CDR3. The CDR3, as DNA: TGCGCCAGCAGACCAACCGGGTCAAACACCGGGGAGCTGTTTTTT. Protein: CASRPTGSNTGELFF.

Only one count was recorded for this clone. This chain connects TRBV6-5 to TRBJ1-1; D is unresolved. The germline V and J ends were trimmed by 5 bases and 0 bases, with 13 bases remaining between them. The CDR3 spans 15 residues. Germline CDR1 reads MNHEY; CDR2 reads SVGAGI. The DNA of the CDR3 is TGTGCCAGCAGTCGCACAGCTACCTTGAACACTGAAGCTTTCTTT. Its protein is CASSRTATLNTEAFF.

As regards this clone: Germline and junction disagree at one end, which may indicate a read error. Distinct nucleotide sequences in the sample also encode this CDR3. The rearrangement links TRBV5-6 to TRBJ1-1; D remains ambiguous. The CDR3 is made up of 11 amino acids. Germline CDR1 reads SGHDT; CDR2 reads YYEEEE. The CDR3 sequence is CASSLAAEAFF. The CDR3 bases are TGTGCCAGCAGTTTGGCCGCTGAAGCTTTCTTT.

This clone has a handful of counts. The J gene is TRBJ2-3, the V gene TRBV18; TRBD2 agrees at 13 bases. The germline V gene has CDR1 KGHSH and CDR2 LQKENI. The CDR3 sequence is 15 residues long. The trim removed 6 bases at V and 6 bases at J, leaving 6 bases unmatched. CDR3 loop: CASSPGLAGPDTQYF. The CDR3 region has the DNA TGTGCCAGCTCGCCGGGACTAGCGGGACCTGATACGCAGTATTTT.

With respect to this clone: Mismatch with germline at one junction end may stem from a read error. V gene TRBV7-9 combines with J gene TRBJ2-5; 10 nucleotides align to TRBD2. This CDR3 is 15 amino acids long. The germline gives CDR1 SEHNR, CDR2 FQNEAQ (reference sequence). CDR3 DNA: TGTGCCGGCAGCTCAGCGGGGGGGCTTCAAGAGACCCAGTACTTC. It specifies CAGSSAGGLQETQYF.

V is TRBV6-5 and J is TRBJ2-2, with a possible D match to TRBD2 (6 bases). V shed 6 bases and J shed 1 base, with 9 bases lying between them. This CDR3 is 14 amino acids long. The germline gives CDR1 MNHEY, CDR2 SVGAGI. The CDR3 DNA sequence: TGTGCCAGCAGGAGGGACTTGAACACCGGGGAGCTGTTTTTT. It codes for CASRRDLNTGELFF.

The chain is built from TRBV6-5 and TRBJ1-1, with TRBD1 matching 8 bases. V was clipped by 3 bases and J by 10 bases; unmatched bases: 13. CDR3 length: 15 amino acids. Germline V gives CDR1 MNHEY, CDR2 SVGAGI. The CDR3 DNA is TGTGCCAGCAGTTATTCGGTCGGACAGGGTGGGGTAGCTTTCTTT. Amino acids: CASSYSVGQGGVAFF.

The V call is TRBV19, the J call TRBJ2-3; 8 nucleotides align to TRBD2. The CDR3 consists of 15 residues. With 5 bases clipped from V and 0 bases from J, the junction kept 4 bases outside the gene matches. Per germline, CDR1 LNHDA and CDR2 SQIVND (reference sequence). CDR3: CASSRGGYSTDTQYF. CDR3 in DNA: TGTGCCAGTAGTCGGGGGGGCTATAGCACAGATACGCAGTATTTT. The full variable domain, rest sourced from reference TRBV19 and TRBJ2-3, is DGGITQSPKYLFRKEGQNVTLSCEQNLNHDAMYWYRQDPGQGLRLIYYSQIVNDFQKGDIAEGYSVSREKKESFPLTVTSAQKNPTAFYLCASSRGGYSTDTQYFGPGTRLTVL.

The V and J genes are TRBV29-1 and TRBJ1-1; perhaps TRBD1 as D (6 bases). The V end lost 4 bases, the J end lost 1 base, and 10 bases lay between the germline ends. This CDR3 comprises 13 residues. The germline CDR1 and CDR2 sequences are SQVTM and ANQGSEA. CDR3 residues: CSVAHRANTEAFF. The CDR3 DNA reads TGCAGCGTTGCCCACAGGGCGAACACTGAAGCTTTCTTT.

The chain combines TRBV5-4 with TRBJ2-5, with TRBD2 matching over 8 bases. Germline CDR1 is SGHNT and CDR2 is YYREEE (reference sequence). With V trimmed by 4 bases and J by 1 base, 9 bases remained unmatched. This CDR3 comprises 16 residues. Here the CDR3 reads CASSPSVAGLQETQYF. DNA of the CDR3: TGTGCCAGCAGCCCCAGTGTAGCGGGGCTCCAAGAGACCCAGTACTTC.

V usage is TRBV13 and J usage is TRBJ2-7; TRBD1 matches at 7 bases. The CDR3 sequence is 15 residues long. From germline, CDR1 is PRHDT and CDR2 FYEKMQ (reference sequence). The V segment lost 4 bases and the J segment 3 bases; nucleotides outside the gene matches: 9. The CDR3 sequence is CASSSTGTDLYEQYF. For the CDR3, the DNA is TGTGCCAGCAGCTCGACCGGGACAGACCTCTACGAGCAGTACTTC. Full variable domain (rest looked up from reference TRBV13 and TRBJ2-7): AAGVIQSPRHLIKEKRETATLKCYPIPRHDTVYWYQQGPGQDPQFLISFYEKMQSDKGSIPDRFSAQQFSDYHSELNMSSLELGDSALYFCASSSTGTDLYEQYFGPGTRLTVT.

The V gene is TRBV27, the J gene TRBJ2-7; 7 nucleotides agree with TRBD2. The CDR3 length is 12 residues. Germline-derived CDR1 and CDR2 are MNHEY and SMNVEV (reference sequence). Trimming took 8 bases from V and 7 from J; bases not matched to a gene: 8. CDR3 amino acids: CASGRGVDEQYF. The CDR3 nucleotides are TGTGCCAGCGGCCGGGGGGTGGATGAGCAGTACTTC.

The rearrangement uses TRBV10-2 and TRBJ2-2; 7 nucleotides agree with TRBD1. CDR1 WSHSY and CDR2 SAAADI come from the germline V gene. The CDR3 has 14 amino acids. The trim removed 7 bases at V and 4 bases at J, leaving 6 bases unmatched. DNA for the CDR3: TGCGCCAGCATTGGCTCAGGGGGCACCGGGGAGCTGTTTTTT. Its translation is CASIGSGGTGELFF.

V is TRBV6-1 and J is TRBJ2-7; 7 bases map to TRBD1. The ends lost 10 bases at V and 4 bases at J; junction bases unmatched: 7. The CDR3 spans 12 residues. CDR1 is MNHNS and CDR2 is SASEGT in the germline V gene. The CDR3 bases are TGTGCCACTGGGGACAGAAGATACGAGCAGTACTTC. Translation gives CATGDRRYEQYF.

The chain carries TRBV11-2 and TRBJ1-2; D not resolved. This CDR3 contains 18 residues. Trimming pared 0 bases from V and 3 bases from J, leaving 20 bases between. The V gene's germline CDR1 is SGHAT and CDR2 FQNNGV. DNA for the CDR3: TGTGCCAGCAGCTTAGACCCCACACCCACCAGACAAGACTATGGCTACACCTTC. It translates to CASSLDPTPTRQDYGYTF.

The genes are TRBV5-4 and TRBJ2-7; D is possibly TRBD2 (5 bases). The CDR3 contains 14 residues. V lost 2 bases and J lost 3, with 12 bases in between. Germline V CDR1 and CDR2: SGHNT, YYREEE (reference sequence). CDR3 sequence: CASSFGGGLYEQYF. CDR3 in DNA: TGTGCCAGCAGCTTTGGAGGTGGCCTCTACGAGCAGTACTTC.

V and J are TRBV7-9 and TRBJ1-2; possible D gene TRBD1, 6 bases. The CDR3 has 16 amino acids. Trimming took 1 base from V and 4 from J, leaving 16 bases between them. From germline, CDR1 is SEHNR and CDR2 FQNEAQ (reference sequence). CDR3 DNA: TGTGCCAGCAGCTTAGATGACAGGCCGGTGAGCTATGGCTACACCTTC. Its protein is CASSLDDRPVSYGYTF. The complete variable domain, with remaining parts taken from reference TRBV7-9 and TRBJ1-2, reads DTGVSQNPRHKITKRGQNVTFRCDPISEHNRLYWYRQTLGQGPEFLTYFQNEAQLEKSRLLSDRFSAERPKGSFSTLEIQRTEQGDSAMYLCASSLDDRPVSYGYTFGSGTRLTVV.

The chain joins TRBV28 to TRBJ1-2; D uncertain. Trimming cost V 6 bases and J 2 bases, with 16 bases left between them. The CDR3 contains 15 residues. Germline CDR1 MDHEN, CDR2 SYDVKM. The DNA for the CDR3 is TGTGCCAGCAGCCCTATCGGAGGCGCCAACTATGGCTACACCTTC. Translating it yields CASSPIGGANYGYTF.

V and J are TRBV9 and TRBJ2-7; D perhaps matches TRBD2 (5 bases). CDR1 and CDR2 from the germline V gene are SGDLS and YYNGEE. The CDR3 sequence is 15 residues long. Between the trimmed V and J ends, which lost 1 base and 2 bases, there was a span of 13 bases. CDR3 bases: TGTGCCAGCAGCGTATCGGTGGGAGCCACCTACGAGCAGTACTTC. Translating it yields CASSVSVGATYEQYF.

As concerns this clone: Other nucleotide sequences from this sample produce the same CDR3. The CDR3 DNA reads TGTGCCAGCAGCCTCCGAGGCAATGAGCAGTTCTTC. Protein: CASSLRGNEQFF. This chain uses TRBV7-2 with TRBJ2-1; no clear D. This CDR3 contains 12 residues. The ends were cut back, 5 bases at V and 6 bases at J, with 8 bases in the middle. Germline V lookup: CDR1 SGHTA, CDR2 FQGNSA.

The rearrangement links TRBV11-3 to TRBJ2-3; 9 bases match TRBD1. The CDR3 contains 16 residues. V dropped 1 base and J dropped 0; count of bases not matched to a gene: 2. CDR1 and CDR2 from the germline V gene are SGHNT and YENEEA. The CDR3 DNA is TGTGCCAGCAGCTTAGGGGACAGGGCTAGCACAGATACGCAGTATTTT. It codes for CASSLGDRASTDTQYF.

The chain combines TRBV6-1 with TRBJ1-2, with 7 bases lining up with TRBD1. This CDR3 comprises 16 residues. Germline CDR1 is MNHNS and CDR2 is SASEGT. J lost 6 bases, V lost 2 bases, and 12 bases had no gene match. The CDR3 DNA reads TGTGCCAGCAGTGAATTGAGAACAGGGGTTATCAATGGCTACACCTTC. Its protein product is CASSELRTGVINGYTF.

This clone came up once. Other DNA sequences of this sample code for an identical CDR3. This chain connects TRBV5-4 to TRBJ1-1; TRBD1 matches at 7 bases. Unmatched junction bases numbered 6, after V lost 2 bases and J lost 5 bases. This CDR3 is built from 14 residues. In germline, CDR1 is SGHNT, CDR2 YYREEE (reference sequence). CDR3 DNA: TGTGCCAGCAGCTTACGACAGGGTGGGACTGAAGCTTTCTTT. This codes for CASSLRQGGTEAFF.